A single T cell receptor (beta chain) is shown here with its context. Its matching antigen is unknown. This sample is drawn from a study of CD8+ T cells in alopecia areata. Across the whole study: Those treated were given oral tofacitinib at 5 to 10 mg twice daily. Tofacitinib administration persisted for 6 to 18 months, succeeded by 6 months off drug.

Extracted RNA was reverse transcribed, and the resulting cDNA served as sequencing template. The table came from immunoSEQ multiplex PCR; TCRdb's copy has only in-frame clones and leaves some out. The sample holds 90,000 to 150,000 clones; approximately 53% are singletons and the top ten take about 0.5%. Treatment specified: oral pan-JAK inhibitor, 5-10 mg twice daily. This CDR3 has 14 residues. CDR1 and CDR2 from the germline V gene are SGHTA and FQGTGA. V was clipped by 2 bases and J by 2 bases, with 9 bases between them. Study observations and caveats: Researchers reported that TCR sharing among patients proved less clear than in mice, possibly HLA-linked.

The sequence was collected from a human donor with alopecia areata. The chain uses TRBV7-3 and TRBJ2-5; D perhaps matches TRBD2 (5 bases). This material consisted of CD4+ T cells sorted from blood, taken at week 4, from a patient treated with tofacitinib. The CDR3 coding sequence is TGTGCCAGCAGCTTAGGAGGACTTCAAGAGACCCAGTACTTC. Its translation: CASSLGGLQETQYF.